This T cell receptor (beta chain) derives from a study of CD8 T cells in Susac syndrome. The germline gives CDR1 SGHTA, CDR2 FQGNSA. The V and J ends lost 6 bases and 5 bases, in that order; junction bases with no gene match: 8. This CDR3 comprises 14 residues. RNA, at roughly 0.5 to 1 ug, was reverse transcribed with random hexamers. Amplification of TCR beta CDR3 across 54 Vbeta and 13 Jbeta was performed with immunoSEQ multiplex PCR. TCRdb passed the immunoSEQ multiplex PCR reads through MiXCR, listing each CDR3 protein once. The data show roughly 330,000 distinct CDR3 sequences, about 91% seen once.

Sequences were obtained from CD4+ T cells from PBMCs. This chain links TRBV7-2 with TRBJ1-2; 8 bases are a match to TRBD1. The sequence was obtained from a human donor with multiple sclerosis. Here the CDR3 DNA reads TGTGCCAGCAGAGATTGGACAGGGACATATGGCTACACCTTC. It yields the protein CASRDWTGTYGYTF.